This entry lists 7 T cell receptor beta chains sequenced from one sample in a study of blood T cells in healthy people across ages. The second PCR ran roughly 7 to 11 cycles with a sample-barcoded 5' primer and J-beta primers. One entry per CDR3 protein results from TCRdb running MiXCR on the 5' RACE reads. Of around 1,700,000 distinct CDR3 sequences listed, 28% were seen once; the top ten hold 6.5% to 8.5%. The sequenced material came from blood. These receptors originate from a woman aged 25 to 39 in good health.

CDR3 in amino acids: CASSRGLADAYEQYF. The DNA of the CDR3 is TGTGCCAGCAGCCGGGGACTAGCGGATGCCTACGAGCAGTACTTC. This sequence joins TRBV3-1 and TRBJ2-7; TRBD2 matches at 11 bases. The CDR3 runs 15 residues. Per germline, CDR1 LGHDT and CDR2 YNNKEL (reference sequence). J was trimmed by 2 bases and V by 4 bases; bases with no gene match: 4.

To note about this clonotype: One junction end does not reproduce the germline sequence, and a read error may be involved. The DNA of the CDR3 is TGTGCCAGTAGTTACGGGGTACGACGGTTTAATGAAAAACTGTTTTTT. Translating gives CASSYGVRRFNEKLFF. V is TRBV6-5 and J is TRBJ1-4; unclear D gene. CDR3 length: 16 residues. Looked up from germline, CDR1 is MNHEY and CDR2 is SVGAGI.

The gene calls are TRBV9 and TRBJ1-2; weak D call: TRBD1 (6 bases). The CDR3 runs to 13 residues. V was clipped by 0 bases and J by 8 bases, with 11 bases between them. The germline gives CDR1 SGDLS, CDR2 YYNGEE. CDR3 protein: CASSVEGGQGYTF. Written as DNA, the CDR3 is TGTGCCAGCAGCGTAGAAGGGGGGCAAGGCTACACCTTC.

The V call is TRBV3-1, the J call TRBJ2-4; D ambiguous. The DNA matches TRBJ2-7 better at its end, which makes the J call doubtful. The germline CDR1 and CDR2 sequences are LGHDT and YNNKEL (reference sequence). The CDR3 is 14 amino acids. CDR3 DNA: TGTGCCAGCAGCGACCCCGGAGCTCCCTACGAGCAGTACTTC. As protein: CASSDPGAPYEQYF.

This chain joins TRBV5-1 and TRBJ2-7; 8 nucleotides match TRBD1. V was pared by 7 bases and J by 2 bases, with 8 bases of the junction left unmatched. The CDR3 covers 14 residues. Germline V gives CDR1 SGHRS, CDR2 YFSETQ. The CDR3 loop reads CASGTGPYTYEQYF. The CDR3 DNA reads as TGCGCCAGCGGGACAGGCCCTTACACCTACGAGCAGTACTTC.

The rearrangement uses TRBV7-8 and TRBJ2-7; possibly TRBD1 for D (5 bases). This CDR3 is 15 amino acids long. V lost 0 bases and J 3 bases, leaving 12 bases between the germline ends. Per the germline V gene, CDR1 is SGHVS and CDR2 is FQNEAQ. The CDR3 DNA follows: TGTGCCAGCAGCTTAGCAGATCAGGGTGTCTACGAGCAGTACTTC. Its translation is CASSLADQGVYEQYF.

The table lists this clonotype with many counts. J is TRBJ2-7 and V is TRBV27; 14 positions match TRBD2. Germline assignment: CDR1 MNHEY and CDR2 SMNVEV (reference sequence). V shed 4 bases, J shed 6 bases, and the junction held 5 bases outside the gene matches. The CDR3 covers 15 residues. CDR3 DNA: TGTGCCAGCAGTTCCGGGACTAGCGGGAGTGGCGAGCAGTACTTC. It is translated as CASSSGTSGSGEQYF.